Below, 24 T cell receptor beta chains from the same sample are listed, as sequenced in a study of blood T cell repertoires in COVID-19. The repertoire was sequenced with immunoSEQ multiplex PCR; TCRdb's copy has only in-frame clones and lacks some. The sample yields about 240,000 clones, approximately 90% seen once. The sample consisted of PBMCs or T cells enriched from blood (not recorded which). The source is a woman under 40 who had recovered from COVID-19.

The chain links TRBV28 to TRBJ1-1; 7 positions match TRBD1. V shed 6 bases and J 0 bases; nucleotides not matched to a gene: 13. CDR1 is MDHEN, CDR2 SYDVKM, per germline. This CDR3 has 17 amino acids. CDR3 region: CASSPWAGGQVNTEAFF. CDR3 nucleotides: TGTGCCAGCAGCCCCTGGGCCGGAGGACAGGTGAACACTGAAGCTTTCTTT.

This clone was observed a handful of times. V gene TRBV5-1 combines with J gene TRBJ2-1; 13 nucleotides line up with TRBD2. Germline assignment: CDR1 SGHRS and CDR2 YFSETQ. The ends lost 2 bases at V and 9 bases at J; junction bases unmatched: 8. The CDR3 covers 16 residues. CDR3 amino acids: CASSLSGTSGIGEQFF. The CDR3, as DNA: TGCGCCAGCAGCTTATCCGGGACTAGCGGGATCGGTGAGCAGTTCTTC.

V usage is TRBV14 and J usage is TRBJ1-1; D unclear. Per the germline V gene, CDR1 is SGHDN and CDR2 is FVKESK. Trimming took off 2 bases at V and 4 bases at J, with 14 bases between the two ends. There are 15 residues in the CDR3. The CDR3 sequence: CASSQLRGLVTEAFF. CDR3 DNA sequence: TGTGCCAGCAGCCAACTTAGAGGGCTTGTCACTGAAGCTTTCTTT. Full variable domain (remainder filled in from reference TRBV14 and TRBJ1-1): EAGVTQFPSHSVIEKGQTVTLRCDPISGHDNLYWYRRVMGKEIKFLLHFVKESKQDESGMPNNRFLAERTGGTYSTLKVQPAELEDSGVYFCASSQLRGLVTEAFFGQGTRLTVV.

The chain links TRBV28 to TRBJ2-7; D remains ambiguous. This CDR3 spans 13 amino acids. Germline loops: CDR1 MDHEN, CDR2 SYDVKM. V lost 5 bases to trimming and J lost 4 bases, with 12 bases between them. CDR3 nucleotide sequence: TGTGCCAGCAGTCCCCCCCCGGTTTACGAGCAGTACTTC. Translating gives CASSPPPVYEQYF.

The rearrangement links TRBV2 to TRBJ1-1, with TRBD1 as a possible D gene (5 bases). The CDR3 is 15 amino acids. The V and J ends lost 5 bases and 0 bases respectively, with 13 bases between them. Germline CDR1 SNHLY, CDR2 FYNNEI. CDR3 bases: TGTGCCAGCAGTCCCAGACAGACCTTGAACACTGAAGCTTTCTTT. Translated, it gives CASSPRQTLNTEAFF.

V gene TRBV16 combines with J gene TRBJ2-7, with D hard to call. This CDR3 is built from 13 residues. Germline CDR1 is KGHSY and CDR2 is FQNENV. Trimming removed 2 bases from V and 4 bases from J, with 9 bases in between. The CDR3: CASSQDPEYEQYF. The DNA of the CDR3 is TGTGCCAGCAGCCAAGACCCGGAGTACGAGCAGTACTTC.

The V and J genes are TRBV5-4 and TRBJ1-1; maybe TRBD1 (5 bases). CDR3 length: 15 amino acids. Trimming pared 2 bases from V and 4 bases from J, leaving 15 bases between. The germline V gene has CDR1 SGHNT and CDR2 YYREEE (reference sequence). The CDR3, as DNA: TGTGCCAGCAGCTTACCAGGGTCCTCGGTCACTGAAGCTTTCTTT. It is translated as CASSLPGSSVTEAFF.

This sequence joins TRBV3-1 (or the pseudogene TRBV3-2) and TRBJ1-4; D gene unclear. The CDR3 is made up of 13 amino acids. V lost 0 bases and J lost 10, with 9 bases in between. The germline gives CDR1 LGHDT, CDR2 YNNKEL (reference sequence). DNA for the CDR3: TGTGCCAGCAGCCAAGATCGGGAGGGAAAACTGTTTTTT. Protein sequence: CASSQDREGKLFF.

This clone was seen only a few times. The genes are TRBV27 and TRBJ2-1, with D tentatively TRBD2 (5 bases). V lost 9 bases to trimming and J lost 5 bases, with 11 bases between them. The CDR3 consists of 12 residues. Germline CDR1 reads MNHEY; CDR2 reads SMNVEV (reference sequence). The CDR3 sequence: CASLAPDNEQFF. For the CDR3, the DNA is TGTGCCAGTCTAGCACCAGACAATGAGCAGTTCTTC.

This chain's CDR3 is CAWSPVRGNTIYF. In DNA, the CDR3 is TGTGCCTGGAGCCCGGTGAGGGGAAACACCATATATTTT. The V call is TRBV30, the J call TRBJ1-3; D not resolved. The CDR3 is 13 amino acids. The V end was cut by 3 bases, the J end by 4 bases, with 10 bases between. CDR1 and CDR2 from the germline V gene are GTSNPN and SVGIG (reference sequence).

A single count supports this clone. The chain uses TRBV19 and TRBJ2-3; the match to TRBD2 covers 14 bases. The junction had 4 bases not matched to a gene; V was cut back by 6 bases and J by 2 bases. The CDR3 extends over 16 amino acids. CDR1 LNHDA and CDR2 SQIVND come from the germline V gene (reference sequence). CDR3 bases: TGTGCCAGTAGGACTAGCGGGAGGGCCCTCACAGATACGCAGTATTTT. This codes for CASRTSGRALTDTQYF.

The chain has TRBV11-2 and TRBJ2-7; 7 nucleotides match TRBD1. V was pared by 5 bases and J by 3 bases, with 16 bases of the junction left unmatched. Germline V gene lookup returns CDR1 SGHAT and CDR2 FQNNGV. This CDR3 has 17 amino acids. This CDR3 reads CASSPRTGRPLYYEQYF. The DNA for the CDR3 is TGTGCCAGCAGCCCCCGGACAGGCAGACCCTTATACTACGAGCAGTACTTC.

This clone has more than one count but fewer than ten. The chain links TRBV4-3 to TRBJ1-2; D not resolved. V lost 0 bases and J lost 3, with 5 bases in between. The CDR3 loop spans 13 amino acids. Germline lookup yields CDR1 LGHNA and CDR2 YSLEER. CDR3 amino acids: CASSQDRDYGYTF. CDR3 DNA sequence: TGCGCCAGCAGCCAAGACCGAGACTATGGCTACACCTTC.

The chain has TRBV28 and TRBJ2-4; the D gene is possibly TRBD2 (6 bases). The CDR3 runs 15 residues. Trimming took 6 bases from V and 8 from J, leaving 20 bases between them. The germline V gene encodes CDR1 MDHEN and CDR2 SYDVKM. CDR3 in amino acids: CASSPSALARDIQYF. The CDR3 DNA is TGTGCCAGCAGCCCTTCGGCCCTAGCGCGGGACATTCAGTACTTC.

This rearrangement joins TRBV7-2 to TRBJ1-1; unclear D gene. The CDR3 consists of 15 residues. With 4 bases removed from V and 4 bases from J, the gap between germline ends came to 16 bases. CDR1 and CDR2 (germline): SGHTA, FQGNSA. The CDR3 region is CASSSPGERVTEAFF. The CDR3 region has the DNA TGTGCCAGCAGCTCCCCCGGAGAGCGCGTCACTGAAGCTTTCTTT.

The chain joins TRBV28 to TRBJ1-2; 9 nucleotides match TRBD1. Germline assignment: CDR1 MDHEN and CDR2 SYDVKM. V gave up 1 base and J gave up 6 bases; unmatched junction bases: 6. This CDR3 spans 15 amino acids. The CDR3 DNA reads as TGTGCCAGCAGTTTATACTCGGACAGGGGTGATGGCTACACCTTC. Amino acids: CASSLYSDRGDGYTF.

The chain joins TRBV28 to TRBJ2-2, with 7 bases aligning to TRBD2. The J segment lost 0 bases and the V segment lost 6 bases, leaving 10 bases of the junction unmatched. Germline V gene sequence: CDR1 MDHEN, CDR2 SYDVKM. This CDR3 contains 17 residues. The CDR3 DNA reads TGTGCCAGCAGCCCAGCCCTCAGCGGGGCGAACACCGGGGAGCTGTTTTTT. Its protein product is CASSPALSGANTGELFF.

This chain connects TRBV7-9 to TRBJ1-2; perhaps TRBD1 as D (5 bases). This CDR3 is 16 amino acids long. The germline V and J ends were trimmed by 1 base and 2 bases, with 14 bases remaining between them. Germline V lookup: CDR1 SEHNR, CDR2 FQNEAQ (reference sequence). The CDR3 DNA follows: TGTGCCAGCAGCTTAGGTGAGGGACTGCCGAACTATGGCTACACCTTC. The encoded protein is CASSLGEGLPNYGYTF.

The genes are TRBV5-1 and TRBJ2-2; 12 bases line up with TRBD2. CDR3 size: 16 residues. V lost 4 bases and J lost 6; bases outside the gene matches: 7. Germline V gene data show CDR1 as SGHRS and CDR2 as YFSETQ. CDR3 DNA sequence: TGCGCCAGCAGCACTAGACTAGCGGGAGCGGCCGGGGAGCTGTTTTTT. The encoded protein is CASSTRLAGAAGELFF.

This clone was recorded once. The V gene is TRBV19, the J gene TRBJ2-7, with 8 bases aligning to TRBD1. This CDR3 is 14 amino acids long. The junction had 5 bases not matched to a gene; V was cut back by 5 bases and J by 2 bases. In germline, CDR1 is LNHDA, CDR2 SQIVND (reference sequence). The CDR3 loop is CASSFGTGPYEQYF. The DNA for the CDR3 is TGTGCCAGTAGTTTCGGGACAGGCCCCTACGAGCAGTACTTC.

This clone has just one count. The CDR3 sequence is CASSFSRQVNTEAFF. CDR3 coding DNA: TGCGCCAGCAGCTTCAGTCGGCAGGTGAACACTGAAGCTTTCTTT. J is TRBJ1-1 and V is TRBV5-1; D is unclear. The germline gives CDR1 SGHRS, CDR2 YFSETQ. V was shortened by 2 bases and J by 0 bases, with 11 bases between the two germline ends. The CDR3 extends over 15 amino acids.

V gene TRBV18 combines with J gene TRBJ2-3; no reliable D call. V lost 4 bases, J lost 2 bases, and 10 bases lay in between. This CDR3 has 14 residues. Germline CDR1 reads KGHSH; CDR2 reads LQKENI. The CDR3 sequence: CASSRTEITDTQYF. The CDR3 nucleotides read TGTGCCAGCTCACGAACAGAGATCACAGATACGCAGTATTTT.

This sequence joins TRBV10-3 and TRBJ2-7, with TRBD2 as a possible D gene (6 bases). CDR1 and CDR2 (germline): ENHRY, SYGVKD. CDR3 size: 15 residues. Trimming stripped 0 bases from V and 3 bases from J, with 12 bases between. CDR3 in DNA: TGTGCCATCAGTGAGTCGGGGGACTGGAACTACGAGCAGTACTTC. This translates into CAISESGDWNYEQYF.

This clone has a single count. This sequence joins TRBV6-1 and TRBJ1-6, with no clear D. The CDR3 spans 15 residues. The germline V and J ends were trimmed by 1 base and 10 bases, with 14 bases remaining between them. Per germline, CDR1 MNHNS and CDR2 SASEGT. The CDR3 DNA reads TGTGCCAGCAGTGAAGTCTGGGCTTCCTGGTCACCCCTCCACTTT. It specifies CASSEVWASWSPLHF.